These 5 T cell receptor beta chains share one sample of origin, sequenced in a study of OX40 agonist ivuxolimab in advanced cancers. The table came from immunoSEQ multiplex PCR; TCRdb's copy has only in-frame clones and leaves some out. The repertoire holds 5,800 or so clones, with 90% as singletons. The material was CD4+ or CD8+ T cells sorted from blood, obtained in a trial of the OX40 agonist ivuxolimab. Every receptor here comes from an adult with an advanced solid tumor such as melanoma, head and neck, liver or kidney cancer.

The V gene is TRBV11-2, the J gene TRBJ1-2; D gene unclear. Germline lookup yields CDR1 SGHAT and CDR2 FQNNGV. CDR3 size: 13 residues. V shed 1 base and J shed 4 bases, with 7 bases lying between them. The CDR3 loop reads CASSLGDGYGYTF. The CDR3 bases are TGTGCCAGCAGCTTAGGAGACGGCTATGGCTACACCTTC. The whole variable domain, filled in from reference TRBV11-2 and TRBJ1-2, reads EAGVAQSPRYKIIEKRQSVAFWCNPISGHATLYWYQQILGQGPKLLIQFQNNGVVDDSQLPKDRFSAERLKGVDSTLKIQPAKLEDSAVYLCASSLGDGYGYTFGSGTRLTVV.

V usage is TRBV27 and J usage is TRBJ2-3; D uncertain. The CDR3 contains 11 residues. Trimming stripped 4 bases from V and 2 bases from J, with 1 base between. Per the germline V gene, CDR1 is MNHEY and CDR2 is SMNVEV (reference sequence). The CDR3 loop is CASSSTDTQYF. The DNA of the CDR3 is TGTGCCAGCAGTTCCACAGATACGCAGTATTTT.

The V call is TRBV5-4, the J call TRBJ2-7; 8 bases map to TRBD2. CDR1 and CDR2 (germline): SGHNT, YYREEE (reference sequence). Trimming at V came to 3 bases and at J to 1 base, leaving 3 bases not matched to a gene. This CDR3 is 14 amino acids long. CDR3 loop: CASSSLAGSYEQYF. The CDR3 DNA follows: TGTGCCAGCAGCTCGCTAGCGGGTTCCTACGAGCAGTACTTC.

V gene TRBV5-4 combines with J gene TRBJ2-7; 8 positions agree with TRBD1. CDR1 is SGHNT and CDR2 is YYREEE in the germline V gene (reference sequence). V gave up 3 bases and J gave up 2 bases; unmatched junction bases: 4. The length of the CDR3 is 14 residues. The CDR3 DNA is TGTGCCAGCAGCTGGGGGACAGGCACCTACGAGCAGTACTTC. Translation gives CASSWGTGTYEQYF.

The chain recombines TRBV29-1 with TRBJ1-2; tentative D call: TRBD1 (5 bases). The germline V gene encodes CDR1 SQVTM and CDR2 ANQGSEA. The CDR3 is 12 residues long. V was cut by 6 bases and J by 4 bases, with 12 bases left in between. The CDR3 protein is CSVVGLLYGYTF. The DNA for the CDR3 is TGCAGCGTCGTGGGACTGCTCTATGGCTACACCTTC.